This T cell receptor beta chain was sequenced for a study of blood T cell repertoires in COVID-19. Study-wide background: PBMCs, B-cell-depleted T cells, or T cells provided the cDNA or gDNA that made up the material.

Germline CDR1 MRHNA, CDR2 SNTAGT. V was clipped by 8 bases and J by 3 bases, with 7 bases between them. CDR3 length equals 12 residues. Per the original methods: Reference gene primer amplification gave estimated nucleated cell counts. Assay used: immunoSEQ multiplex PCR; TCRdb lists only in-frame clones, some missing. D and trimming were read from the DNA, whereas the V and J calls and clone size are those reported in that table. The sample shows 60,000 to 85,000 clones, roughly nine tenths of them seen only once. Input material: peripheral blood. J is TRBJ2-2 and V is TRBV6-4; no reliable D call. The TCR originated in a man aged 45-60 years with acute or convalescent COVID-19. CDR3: CASRRDTGELFF. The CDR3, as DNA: TGTGCCAGCCGAAGAGACACCGGGGAGCTGTTTTTT.